The 25 T cell receptor beta chains given below trace back to one sample, sequenced in a study of spatial heterogeneity in lung cancer. Study results and caveats: Counts of expanded alpha and beta TCRs within tumors tracked the tumor nonsynonymous mutation count.

TCRdb fed the 5' RACE reads into MiXCR, producing one record per CDR3 protein. Here the sample spans about 16,000 distinct CDR3 sequences, roughly 5.8% being singletons. Regarding time point: sample taken at primary tumor resection. These receptors are not linked to any known antigen. This specimen consisted of lung tumor tissue, obtained at surgery. All receptors come from a female donor with early-stage non-small cell lung cancer.

The chain carries TRBV20-1 and TRBJ2-3, with 9 bases matching TRBD2. Per the germline V gene, CDR1 is DFQATT and CDR2 is SNEGSKA (reference sequence). V gave up 6 bases and J gave up 5 bases; unmatched junction bases: 15. CDR3 length: 16 residues. CDR3 amino acids: CSARGAGGPMKDTQYF. CDR3 DNA sequence: TGCAGTGCCAGGGGGGCGGGAGGGCCGATGAAAGATACGCAGTATTTT.

The sample holds many counts of this clonotype. The V and J genes are TRBV10-3 and TRBJ1-2, with D perhaps TRBD1 (5 bases). V gave up 0 bases and J gave up 2 bases, with 7 bases separating them. The V gene's germline CDR1 is ENHRY and CDR2 SYGVKD. The CDR3 has 14 amino acids. DNA for the CDR3: TGTGCCATCAGTGAGTCGGGGACGAACTATGGCTACACCTTC. Its protein product is CAISESGTNYGYTF.

This clonotype has more than one count but fewer than ten. The chain recombines TRBV14 with TRBJ1-2; D is undetermined. The CDR3 covers 13 residues. The germline V gene has CDR1 SGHDN and CDR2 FVKESK. Trimming shortened V by 3 bases and J by 7 bases, and 12 bases separated the two germline ends. The CDR3 bases are TGTGCCAGCAGCCAGGGTACACCTCGTGGCTACACCTTC. Protein: CASSQGTPRGYTF.

This clonotype was seen many times. The CDR3 sequence: CASSVSGTQETQYF. CDR3 nucleotide sequence: TGTGCCAGCAGTGTCTCCGGGACCCAAGAGACCCAGTACTTC. V gene TRBV25-1 combines with J gene TRBJ2-5; TRBD1 or TRBD2 may be the D gene (5 bases each). The CDR3 contains 14 residues. Germline CDR1 MGHDK, CDR2 SYGVNS. Trimming stripped 4 bases from V and 1 base from J, with 10 bases between.

This clonotype was found many times. The chain has TRBV29-1 and TRBJ2-7, with 7 bases fitting TRBD2. The CDR3 has 14 residues. Germline V gene sequence: CDR1 SQVTM, CDR2 ANQGSEA. Losses at the gene ends were 7 bases for V and 5 bases for J; bases not matched to a gene: 14. The CDR3 nucleotides are TGCAGCGGGGGACTGGCGGGAGAAGTCAACGAGCAGTACTTC. Protein sequence: CSGGLAGEVNEQYF.

The CDR3 region has the DNA TGTGCCAGCAGTCGCGGGACAGAACTCCAAGAGACCCAGTACTTC. Translation gives CASSRGTELQETQYF. J is TRBJ2-5 and V is TRBV6-8; weak D call: TRBD1 (7 bases). The ends were cut back, 5 bases at V and 1 base at J, with 14 bases in the middle. The CDR3 length is 15 residues. Germline V CDR1 and CDR2: MNHGY, SAAAGT.

This clonotype showed up many times. This chain joins TRBV29-1 and TRBJ1-1; D unclear. CDR3 length equals 13 residues. Trimming removed 8 bases at V and 3 bases at J, with 16 bases between. The germline CDR1 and CDR2 sequences are SQVTM and ANQGSEA. This CDR3 is CSSVRVEDTEAFF. The DNA of the CDR3 is TGCAGCTCCGTGCGGGTGGAGGACACTGAAGCTTTCTTT.

This clonotype was seen ten or more times. The DNA for the CDR3 is TGTGCCAGCAGCCAGGGGCGGCCCGTCACTGAAGCTTTCTTT. Translating it yields CASSQGRPVTEAFF. The chain is built from TRBV28 and TRBJ1-1; maybe TRBD1 (6 bases). Germline assignment: CDR1 MDHEN and CDR2 SYDVKM. This CDR3 spans 14 amino acids. Trimming took 6 bases from V and 4 from J, leaving 15 bases between them. Supplemented by reference TRBV28 and TRBJ1-1, the full variable domain reads DVKVTQSSRYLVKRTGEKVFLECVQDMDHENMFWYRQDPGLGLRLIYFSYDVKMKEKGDIPEGYSVSREKKERFSLILESASTNQTSMYLCASSQGRPVTEAFFGQGTRLTVV.

By proportion, this clonotype is medium-sized. The gene calls are TRBV9 and TRBJ2-6, with no clear D. Germline V gene sequence: CDR1 SGDLS, CDR2 YYNGEE. The V and J ends lost 4 bases and 2 bases respectively, with 7 bases between them. CDR3 length: 14 amino acids. CDR3 amino acids: CASSSPTGANVLTF. The DNA for the CDR3 is TGTGCCAGCAGCTCTCCTACTGGGGCCAACGTCCTGACTTTC. The full variable domain, its missing parts supplied by reference TRBV9 and TRBJ2-6, is DSGVTQTPKHLITATGQRVTLRCSPRSGDLSVYWYQQSLDQGLQFLIQYYNGEERAKGNILERFSAQQFPDLHSELNLSSLELGDSALYFCASSSPTGANVLTFGAGSRLTVL.

This clonotype was observed at least ten times. CDR3 in amino acids: CASSAAGSGWDIQYF. The CDR3 coding sequence is TGTGCCAGCAGTGCCGCAGGGTCGGGGTGGGACATTCAGTACTTC. V gene TRBV6-1 combines with J gene TRBJ2-4; D could derive from TRBD1 or TRBD2 (5 bases each). With 4 bases removed from V and 8 bases from J, the gap between germline ends came to 18 bases. Germline V gene sequence: CDR1 MNHNS, CDR2 SASEGT. CDR3 size: 15 residues.

This clonotype was seen many times. CDR3 nucleotide sequence: TGTGCCAGCAGGACGGGGACCTACACCGGGGAGCTGTTTTTT. Encoded protein: CASRTGTYTGELFF. The genes are TRBV11-2 and TRBJ2-2; tentatively, D is TRBD1 or TRBD2 (5 bases each). V was cut by 6 bases and J by 3 bases, with 11 bases left in between. CDR1 is SGHAT and CDR2 is FQNNGV in the germline V gene. The CDR3 consists of 14 residues.

Only a few counts were recorded for this clonotype. A read error is possible here, since a much larger clone lies one base away. This chain joins TRBV2 and TRBJ2-7; tentatively, D is TRBD1 (6 bases). V was clipped by 3 bases and J by 3 bases, with 15 bases between them. The CDR3 is made up of 15 amino acids. CDR1 SNHLY and CDR2 FYNNEI come from the germline V gene. The CDR3 spells CASSEDRTLRYEQYF. The CDR3 DNA sequence: TGTGCCAGCAGTGAGGACAGAACTTTACGCTACGAGCAGTACTTC. The full variable domain, in which reference TRBV2 and TRBJ2-7 provide the parts outside the CDR3, is EPEVTQTPSHQVTQMGQEVILRCVPISNHLYFYWYRQILGQKVEFLVSFYNNEISEKSEIFDDQFSVERPDGSNFTLKIRSTKLEDSAMYFCASSEDRTLRYEQYFGPGTRLTVT.

This clonotype showed up many times. V usage is TRBV7-6 and J usage is TRBJ2-3; the match to TRBD2 covers 7 bases. CDR1 is SGHVS and CDR2 is FNYEAQ in the germline V gene. The J segment lost 6 bases and the V segment lost 5 bases, leaving 11 bases of the junction unmatched. The CDR3 has 15 amino acids. The CDR3 bases are TGTGCCAGCAGCACACGGGACTACCCCCCGGATACGCAGTATTTT. Its translation is CASSTRDYPPDTQYF. Filled out from reference TRBV7-6 and TRBJ2-3, the complete variable domain reads GAGVSQSPRYKVTKRGQDVALRCDPISGHVSLYWYRQALGQGPEFLTYFNYEAQQDKSGLPNDRFSAERPEGSISTLTIQRTEQRDSAMYRCASSTRDYPPDTQYFGPGTRLTVL.

The CDR3 DNA sequence: TGTGCCAGCAGCTTAGCCGACAGGGGAAATAATTCACCCCTCCACTTT. It yields the protein CASSLADRGNNSPLHF. This chain connects TRBV11-2 to TRBJ1-6; 8 bases fit TRBD1. With 1 base clipped from V and 5 bases from J, the junction kept 4 bases outside the gene matches. This CDR3 contains 16 residues. Germline assignment: CDR1 SGHAT and CDR2 FQNNGV.

The CDR3 bases are TGTGCCAGCAGTAATGGACCCACCGGGGCCAACGTCCTGACTTTC. This codes for CASSNGPTGANVLTF. V usage is TRBV2 and J usage is TRBJ2-6; D remains unclear. CDR3 length: 15 amino acids. Germline assignment: CDR1 SNHLY and CDR2 FYNNEI. Between the trimmed V and J ends, which lost 5 bases and 4 bases, there was a span of 12 bases.

This clonotype was seen ten or more times. CDR3 DNA sequence: TGCAGTGCTAGTAAGGTTTCCTATGGCTACACCTTC. As protein: CSASKVSYGYTF. The chain couples TRBV20-1 to TRBJ1-2, with D unresolved. Deletions cut 3 bases from V and 4 bases from J, with 9 bases between. CDR3 size: 12 residues. From germline, CDR1 is DFQATT and CDR2 SNEGSKA (reference sequence).

This clonotype came up many times. The V call is TRBV20-1, the J call TRBJ2-1, with 10 bases aligning to TRBD2. Unmatched junction bases numbered 14, after V lost 0 bases and J lost 9 bases. The CDR3 length is 17 residues. From germline, CDR1 is DFQATT and CDR2 SNEGSKA (reference sequence). CDR3 sequence reads: CSARDSNLAGALGEQFF. The CDR3 DNA reads TGCAGTGCTAGAGATTCAAATCTAGCGGGAGCTCTGGGTGAGCAGTTCTTC.

This clonotype was recorded many times. The gene calls are TRBV9 and TRBJ2-1; a possible D gene is TRBD2 (6 bases). Trimming stripped 1 base from V and 5 bases from J, with 10 bases between. This CDR3 region has 14 residues. CDR1 and CDR2 (germline): SGDLS, YYNGEE. For the CDR3, the DNA is TGTGCCAGCAGCGTACTCCCTAGCGACAATGAGCAGTTCTTC. Translating it yields CASSVLPSDNEQFF.

This clonotype was seen many times. The chain couples TRBV18 to TRBJ2-3; a weak D match, TRBD2 (5 bases). CDR1 is KGHSH, CDR2 LQKENI, per germline. This CDR3 spans 14 amino acids. V was cut by 6 bases and J by 6 bases, with 16 bases left in between. The CDR3 spells CASSRTQGGDTQYF. For the CDR3, the DNA is TGTGCCAGCTCTCGGACTCAAGGCGGCGATACGCAGTATTTT.

The genes are TRBV27 and TRBJ1-6; 8 bases are shared with TRBD1. CDR3 length equals 13 residues. Trimming at V came to 7 bases and at J to 9 bases, leaving 5 bases not matched to a gene. In germline, CDR1 is MNHEY, CDR2 SMNVEV (reference sequence). In DNA, the CDR3 is TGTGCCAGCACCCAGGGGGCCGTTTCACCCCTCCACTTT. This codes for CASTQGAVSPLHF.

In its sample, this clonotype was seen many times. The chain couples TRBV2 to TRBJ2-5; the match to TRBD2 covers 14 bases. Germline CDR1 SNHLY, CDR2 FYNNEI. The CDR3 covers 16 residues. With 6 bases clipped from V and 3 bases from J, the junction kept 6 bases outside the gene matches. The CDR3: CASRSPGLAGEETQYF. The CDR3 DNA reads TGTGCCAGCAGATCCCCGGGACTAGCGGGAGAAGAGACCCAGTACTTC.

This clonotype was observed many times. The gene calls are TRBV28 and TRBJ1-4; the D is unclear. Germline V CDR1 and CDR2: MDHEN, SYDVKM. Trimming stripped 2 bases from V and 8 bases from J, with 12 bases between. The CDR3 covers 14 residues. The DNA of the CDR3 is TGTGCCAGCAGTTTAGGAAACGTTGTGGAAAAACTGTTTTTT. It specifies CASSLGNVVEKLFF. Full variable domain (missing parts from reference TRBV28 and TRBJ1-4): DVKVTQSSRYLVKRTGEKVFLECVQDMDHENMFWYRQDPGLGLRLIYFSYDVKMKEKGDIPEGYSVSREKKERFSLILESASTNQTSMYLCASSLGNVVEKLFFGSGTQLSVL.

This clonotype was observed at least ten times. In nucleotides, the CDR3 is TGTGCCAGCAGTTTCAACCCGAGGCTAGGGGCCTACGAGCAGTACTTC. Protein sequence: CASSFNPRLGAYEQYF. The rearrangement joins TRBV28 to TRBJ2-7, with D possibly matching TRBD1 (5 bases). Per the germline V gene, CDR1 is MDHEN and CDR2 is SYDVKM. CDR3 length: 16 amino acids. Trimming shortened V by 3 bases and J by 2 bases, and 17 bases separated the two germline ends. Looking up the rest from reference TRBV28 and TRBJ2-7 gives the full variable domain: DVKVTQSSRYLVKRTGEKVFLECVQDMDHENMFWYRQDPGLGLRLIYFSYDVKMKEKGDIPEGYSVSREKKERFSLILESASTNQTSMYLCASSFNPRLGAYEQYFGPGTRLTVT.

By sample fraction, this clonotype is medium-sized. The V call is TRBV4-2, the J call TRBJ1-6, with D maybe TRBD1 (5 bases). V was trimmed by 1 base and J by 5 bases, leaving 9 bases between them. The CDR3 length is 15 residues. Germline V CDR1 and CDR2: LGHNA, YNFKEQ. The CDR3 DNA is TGTGCCAGCAGCCAAGCTGAGACAGATAATTCACCCCTCCACTTT. Its translation is CASSQAETDNSPLHF.

Many counts were recorded for this clonotype. The chain recombines TRBV6-5 with TRBJ2-2; D possibly corresponds to TRBD2 (6 bases). The CDR3 loop spans 19 amino acids. V dropped 4 bases and J dropped 5 bases, with 26 bases sitting between them. Germline V gives CDR1 MNHEY, CDR2 SVGAGI. CDR3 in amino acids: CASSSDSRLRDSRTGELFF. Here the CDR3 DNA reads TGTGCCAGCAGTTCCGACTCCAGACTCCGGGACTCACGGACCGGGGAGCTGTTTTTT.